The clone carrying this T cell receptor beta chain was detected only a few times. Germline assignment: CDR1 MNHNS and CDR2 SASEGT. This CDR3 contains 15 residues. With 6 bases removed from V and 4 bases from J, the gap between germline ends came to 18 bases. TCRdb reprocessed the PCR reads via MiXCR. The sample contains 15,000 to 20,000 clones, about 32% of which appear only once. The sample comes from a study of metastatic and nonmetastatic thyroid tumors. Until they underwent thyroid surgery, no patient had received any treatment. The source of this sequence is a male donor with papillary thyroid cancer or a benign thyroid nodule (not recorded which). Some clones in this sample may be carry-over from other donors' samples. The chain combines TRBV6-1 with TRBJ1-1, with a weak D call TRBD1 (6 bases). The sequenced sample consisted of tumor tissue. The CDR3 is CASREPGEGSTEAFF. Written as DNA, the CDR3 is TGTGCCAGCAGGGAGCCAGGGGAAGGTAGCACTGAAGCTTTCTTT.